Following are 32 T cell receptor beta chains from one sample sequenced in a study of CXCR3-negative and CXCR3-positive naive CD8 T cells. Libraries of TRB cDNA were made by 5' RACE and carried UMIs. TCRdb reprocessed the 5' RACE reads and reports one entry per CDR3 protein, with no DNA. The table for this sample gives 70,000 to 95,000 distinct CDR3 sequences. The sample consisted of naive CXCR3- CD8+ T cells from blood. Subset here: CD45RO-CCR7+CD27+CD95- naive CD8+ T cells lacking CXCR3 (TNR3-). These receptors originate from a human donor in good health. Some clones in this sample may be carry-over from other donors' samples.

The genes are TRBV3-1 and TRBJ2-2. The CDR3 contains 13 residues. In germline, CDR1 is LGHDT, CDR2 YNNKEL (reference sequence). This chain's CDR3 is CASSHLSSGELFF.

This sequence joins TRBV12-3 or TRBV12-4 and TRBJ2-1; TCRdb reports TRBD1, a call that lacks DNA to check it against. The CDR3 runs 15 residues. CDR3 loop: CASSLFSGGPNEQFF.

The chain carries TRBV12-3 or TRBV12-4 and TRBJ2-1; the TCRdb call, TRBD2, lacks DNA for checking. The CDR3 runs to 14 residues. The CDR3 is CATHPSGIYNEQFF.

The chain recombines TRBV7-9 with TRBJ2-4; with no DNA, the TCRdb D assignment of TRBD2 cannot be verified. CDR1 is SEHNR, CDR2 FQNEAQ, per germline (reference sequence). This CDR3 comprises 15 residues. The CDR3 spells CASSLSGTSGNIQYF.

This chain links TRBV5-1 with TRBJ1-2; TCRdb indicates TRBD1, and absent DNA this call remains unverified. Germline CDR1 SGHRS, CDR2 YFSETQ. CDR3 size: 14 residues. The CDR3 protein is CASSYQGGADGYTF.

The CDR3 here is CSPIVPGEGLYYGYTF. The rearrangement joins TRBV20-1 to TRBJ1-2. Per germline, CDR1 DFQATT and CDR2 SNEGSKA (reference sequence). The CDR3 sequence is 16 residues long.

V usage is TRBV12-3 or TRBV12-4 and J usage is TRBJ2-1; lacking DNA, the TRBD1 call made by TCRdb goes unchecked. This CDR3 region has 13 residues. The CDR3 sequence is CASSRGQSNEQFF.

V usage is TRBV28 and J usage is TRBJ2-2; without DNA, the TCRdb call of TRBD1 cannot be checked. Germline V gene sequence: CDR1 MDHEN, CDR2 SYDVKM. This CDR3 is built from 13 residues. CDR3 amino acids: CASVTGNRGELFF.

The chain combines TRBV6-2 or TRBV6-3 with TRBJ2-2; there is no DNA to check the TCRdb D call of TRBD2. CDR3 length: 18 amino acids. Per germline, CDR1 MNHEY and CDR2 SVGEGT. This CDR3 is CASSYPDWQGANTGELFF.

The chain joins TRBV10-1 to TRBJ2-7. Germline V gene sequence: CDR1 WNHNN, CDR2 SYGVQD (reference sequence). The CDR3 covers 14 residues. The CDR3: CASSEAGSSYEQYF.

V is TRBV19 and J is TRBJ2-1; TCRdb outputs TRBD1, but without DNA this stays unchecked. The germline gives CDR1 LNHDA, CDR2 SQIVND (reference sequence). This CDR3 has 16 residues. The CDR3 region is CASSTGTPRAYNEQFF.

The CDR3 sequence: CASSQGRIGEQYF. The J gene is TRBJ2-7, the V gene TRBV3-1. Germline V gene sequence: CDR1 LGHDT, CDR2 YNNKEL (reference sequence). There are 13 residues in the CDR3.

The V call is TRBV29-1, the J call TRBJ1-2. CDR1 SQVTM and CDR2 ANQGSEA come from the germline V gene. The CDR3 length is 14 residues. The CDR3 here is CSAQAAGIDYGYTF.

The chain couples TRBV4-2 to TRBJ2-3; there is no DNA to check the TCRdb D call of TRBD1. The CDR3 runs 14 residues. Germline CDR1 LGHNA, CDR2 YNFKEQ. CDR3 sequence: CASKELGVTDTQYF.

The CDR3: CASSQPMDRGRGDTQYF. V and J are TRBV23-1 and TRBJ2-3; the D call from TCRdb, TRBD1, cannot be confirmed without DNA. TRBV23-1 is flagged as an ORF with uncertain function. The CDR3 is made up of 17 amino acids.

The V gene is TRBV7-9, the J gene TRBJ1-4; the D call from TCRdb, TRBD1, cannot be confirmed without DNA. Germline V gene data show CDR1 as SEHNR and CDR2 as FQNEAQ (reference sequence). The CDR3 loop spans 15 amino acids. CDR3 sequence reads: CASSLPSGHNEKLFF.

The chain uses TRBV9 and TRBJ1-1; TCRdb calls TRBD1, which cannot be checked without DNA. This CDR3 region has 14 residues. Germline V gene data show CDR1 as SGDLS and CDR2 as YYNGEE. CDR3 region: CASSAGQGATEAFF. The full variable domain, with the rest looked up from reference TRBV9 and TRBJ1-1, is DSGVTQTPKHLITATGQRVTLRCSPRSGDLSVYWYQQSLDQGLQFLIQYYNGEERAKGNILERFSAQQFPDLHSELNLSSLELGDSALYFCASSAGQGATEAFFGQGTRLTVV.

The chain is built from TRBV4-3 and TRBJ2-5; no DNA is available, so the TRBD2 call from TCRdb remains unchecked. The germline V gene has CDR1 LGHNA and CDR2 YSLEER. CDR3 length: 16 residues. The CDR3 here is CASSQQSGTPQETQYF.

The chain employs TRBV29-1 and TRBJ1-2; the TCRdb D gene call, TRBD1, has no DNA to confirm it. Per the germline V gene, CDR1 is SQVTM and CDR2 is ANQGSEA. The CDR3 has 11 amino acids. This CDR3 is CSVGPSGGYTF.

The gene calls are TRBV7-9 and TRBJ2-7; without DNA, the TCRdb call of TRBD1 cannot be checked. Germline loops: CDR1 SEHNR, CDR2 FQNEAQ (reference sequence). The length of the CDR3 is 14 residues. The CDR3 here is CASSATPTGYEQYF.

The J gene is TRBJ2-7, the V gene TRBV4-3; TCRdb's assignment of TRBD2 cannot be checked, as there is no DNA. Germline lookup yields CDR1 LGHNA and CDR2 YSLEER. This CDR3 region has 15 residues. CDR3 sequence reads: CASSQRTSGGYEQYF.

The chain carries TRBV7-2 and TRBJ2-1; without DNA, the TCRdb call of TRBD2 cannot be checked. Germline assignment: CDR1 SGHTA and CDR2 FQGNSA. CDR3 length equals 16 residues. CDR3 loop: CASSYRGPASVNEQFF.

The CDR3 spells CASSARTGNTEAFF. This chain connects TRBV7-2 to TRBJ1-1; as DNA is missing, the TRBD1 call by TCRdb cannot be tested. Germline V gene sequence: CDR1 SGHTA, CDR2 FQGNSA. CDR3 length: 14 residues. Complete variable domain (other parts from reference TRBV7-2 and TRBJ1-1): GAGVSQSPSNKVTEKGKDVELRCDPISGHTALYWYRQSLGQGLEFLIYFQGNSAPDKSGLPSDRFSAERTGGSVSTLTIQRTQQEDSAVYLCASSARTGNTEAFFGQGTRLTVV.

This chain connects TRBV29-1 to TRBJ2-1; TCRdb returns TRBD2, unconfirmable since there is no DNA. The CDR3 consists of 13 residues. Per the germline V gene, CDR1 is SQVTM and CDR2 is ANQGSEA. The CDR3 spells CSARDVGHNEQFF.

The chain links TRBV7-3 to TRBJ1-2; lacking DNA, the TRBD1 call made by TCRdb goes unchecked. This CDR3 contains 16 residues. The germline V gene has CDR1 SGHTA and CDR2 FQGTGA. The CDR3 protein is CASSYSSRDRSYGYTF.

The chain links TRBV5-1 to TRBJ2-3; TCRdb's D gene call, TRBD2, goes unchecked for lack of DNA. Per germline, CDR1 SGHRS and CDR2 YFSETQ. CDR3 length equals 15 residues. CDR3 sequence reads: CASSPEATWIDTQYF.

This chain links TRBV29-1 with TRBJ2-7. The length of the CDR3 is 12 residues. Germline CDR1 and CDR2: SQVTM and ANQGSEA. CDR3 residues: CSVGRPGYEQYF.

The chain recombines TRBV14 with TRBJ1-1. The CDR3 loop spans 14 amino acids. Germline V gene sequence: CDR1 SGHDN, CDR2 FVKESK. The CDR3 here is CASSHGPGNTEAFF.

The V gene is TRBV27, the J gene TRBJ2-1. CDR1 and CDR2 from the germline V gene are MNHEY and SMNVEV (reference sequence). There are 13 residues in the CDR3. The CDR3 here is CASSLGFGNEQFF.

The gene calls are TRBV6-5 and TRBJ2-1. The germline CDR1 and CDR2 sequences are MNHEY and SVGAGI. This CDR3 is built from 16 residues. This CDR3 reads CASRLSFWLGTNEQFF.

The rearrangement joins TRBV21-1 to TRBJ2-4; TCRdb lists TRBD2, though no DNA is available to test this call. TRBV21-1 is a documented pseudogene. The CDR3 totals 19 residues. This CDR3 reads CASSKALWGNRAPKNIQYF.

The CDR3 is CASSLSQSDEQYF. The chain couples TRBV5-4 to TRBJ2-7. Germline V gene lookup returns CDR1 SGHNT and CDR2 YYREEE (reference sequence). The CDR3 runs to 13 residues.